This T cell receptor beta chain was retrieved from a study of tumor and adjacent non-tumor tissue in lung cancer. On the study more broadly: There were roughly 11 adenocarcinoma, 2 squamous cell carcinoma and 1 small cell lung cancer cases.

The CDR3 consists of 12 residues. The germline CDR1 and CDR2 sequences are SGHNT and YYREEE (reference sequence). The library came from three nested PCR rounds adapted from ARM-PCR protocols. TCRdb analysed the multiplex PCR reads with MiXCR anew, one entry per CDR3 protein. The sample yields over 60,000 distinct CDR3 sequences, roughly 72% seen once. Turning to this clonotype: Relative to the germline gene, one junction end is altered; a read error may explain this.

This sample's RNA came from whole unsorted tissue. This TCR came from a man in his 60s with non-small cell lung cancer. The sample consisted of lung tumor tissue. The V call is TRBV5-4, the J call TRBJ2-3; D not certain. CDR3 nucleotide sequence: TGTGCCAGCAACTTGGACACAGATACGCAGTATTTT. Residues: CASNLDTDTQYF.